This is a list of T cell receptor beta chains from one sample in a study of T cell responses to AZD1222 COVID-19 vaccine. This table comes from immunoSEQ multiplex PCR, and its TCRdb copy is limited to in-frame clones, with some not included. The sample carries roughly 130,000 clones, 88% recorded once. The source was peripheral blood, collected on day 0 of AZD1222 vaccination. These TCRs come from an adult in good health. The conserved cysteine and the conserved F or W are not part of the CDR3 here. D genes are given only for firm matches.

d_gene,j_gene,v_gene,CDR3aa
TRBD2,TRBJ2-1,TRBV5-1,ASSSRLAGGNEQF
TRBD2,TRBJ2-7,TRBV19,ATTSGSFSYEQY
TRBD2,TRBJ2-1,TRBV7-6,ASSLSLAGNNEQF
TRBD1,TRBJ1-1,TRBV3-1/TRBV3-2,ASSQWDRPMNTEAF
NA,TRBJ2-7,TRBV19,ASSIGGGEQY
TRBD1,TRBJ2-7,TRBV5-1,ASSGGTGDEQY
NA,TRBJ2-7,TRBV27,ASSLMGILGYEQY
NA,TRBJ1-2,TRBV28,ASSFSTGDGYT
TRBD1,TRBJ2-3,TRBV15,ATSPGDRIFADTQY
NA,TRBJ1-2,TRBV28,ASTSGLLNYGYT
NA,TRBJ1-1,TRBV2,ASTSSWATEAF
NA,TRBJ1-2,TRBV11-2,ASSLGWFSKYGYT
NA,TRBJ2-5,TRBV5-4,ASSLIAGLGETQY
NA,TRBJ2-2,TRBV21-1,ASSHRGLHRGAV
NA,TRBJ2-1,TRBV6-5,ASKSDPYNEQF
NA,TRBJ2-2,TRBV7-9,ASSQTGNTGELF
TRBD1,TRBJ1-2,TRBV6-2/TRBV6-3,ASSYSTGGSGYT
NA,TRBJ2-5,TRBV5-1,ASAFGLPQETQY
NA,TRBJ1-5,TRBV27,ASRGVFNQPQH
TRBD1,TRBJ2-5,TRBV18,ASSPSWTGETQY
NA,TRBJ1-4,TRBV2,ASSDQGNEKLF
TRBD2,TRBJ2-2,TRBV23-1,ASRGLVTKLLWSTGELF
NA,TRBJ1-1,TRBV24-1,ATSDGTEENTEAF
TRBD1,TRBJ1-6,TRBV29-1,SVRDSSSYNSPLH
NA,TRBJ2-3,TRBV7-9,ASSLVADTQY
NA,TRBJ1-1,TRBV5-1,ASSPMNGGNTEAF
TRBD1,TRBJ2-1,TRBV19,ASSGNDRVEQF
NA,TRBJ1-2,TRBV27,ASSSGAYGYT
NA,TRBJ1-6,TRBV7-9,ASSLAMAGYSPLH
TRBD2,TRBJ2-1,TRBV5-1,ASRLGPPSGGASLTRNEQF
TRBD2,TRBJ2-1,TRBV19,ASSIPAGPYNEQF
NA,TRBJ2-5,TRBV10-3,AIGHRVETQY
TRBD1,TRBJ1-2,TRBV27,ASSFTTTGYGYT
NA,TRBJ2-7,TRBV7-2,ASSAQAYEQY